This entry is about one T cell receptor (beta chain). These data originate in a study of blood T cell repertoires in COVID-19. Profiling relied on immunoSEQ multiplex PCR, and the TCRdb table lists in-frame clones only, not all of them. The sample records about 370,000 clones, around nine tenths being singletons. This CDR3 comprises 10 residues. Trimming pared 3 bases from V and 8 bases from J, leaving 7 bases between. Germline loops: CDR1 DFQATT, CDR2 SNEGSKA (reference sequence). J is TRBJ1-2 and V is TRBV20-1, with D possibly TRBD1 on 5 matching bases. This TCR derives from a woman in her thirties who had recovered from COVID-19. The sequenced material came from PBMCs or T cells enriched from blood (not recorded which). CDR3 region: CSAREGGYTF. The DNA for the CDR3 is TGCAGTGCTAGGGAGGGGGGCTACACCTTC.